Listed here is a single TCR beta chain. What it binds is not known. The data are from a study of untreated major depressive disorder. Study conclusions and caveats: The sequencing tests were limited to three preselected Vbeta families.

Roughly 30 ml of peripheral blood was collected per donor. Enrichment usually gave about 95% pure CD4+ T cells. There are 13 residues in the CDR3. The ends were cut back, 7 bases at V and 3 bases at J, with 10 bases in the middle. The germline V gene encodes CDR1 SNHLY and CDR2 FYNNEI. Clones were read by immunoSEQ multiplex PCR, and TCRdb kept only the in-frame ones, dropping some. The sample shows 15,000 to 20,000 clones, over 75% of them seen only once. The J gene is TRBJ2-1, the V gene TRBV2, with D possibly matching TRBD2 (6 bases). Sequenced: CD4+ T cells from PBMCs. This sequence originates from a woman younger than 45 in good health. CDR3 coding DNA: TGTGCCAGCACCGCGACTAGCTACAATGAGCAGTTCTTC. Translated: CASTATSYNEQFF.